One and the same sample provided the 31 T cell receptor beta chains below, sequenced in a study of T-cell reconstitution after alpha-beta-depleted transplantation in children. For TCRbeta, the library was prepared with unique molecular identifiers. One entry per CDR3 protein results from TCRdb running MiXCR on the PCR reads. The table includes approximately 110,000 distinct CDR3 sequences, roughly 24% detected once. Sequencing was performed on PBMCs, mostly from graft donor cells, taken 180 days after TCRalphabeta/CD19-depleted stem cell transplant. The receptors originated from a male patient aged 2 to 9 who had a stem cell transplant for chronic granulomatous disease, so the T cells may come from the graft donor.

This clonotype was found a few times. V gene TRBV12-3 or TRBV12-4 combines with J gene TRBJ2-5; 12 bases align to TRBD2. The CDR3 is 18 amino acids. The trim removed 5 bases at V and 2 bases at J, leaving 12 bases unmatched. CDR3 amino acids: CASSLSLAGGPIQETQYF. CDR3 coding DNA: TGTGCCAGCAGTCTCAGCCTAGCGGGAGGGCCTATACAAGAGACCCAGTACTTC.

V usage is TRBV9 and J usage is TRBJ2-1; a possible D gene is TRBD2 (5 bases). CDR3 length: 15 amino acids. V shed 0 bases and J shed 6 bases, with 13 bases lying between them. Germline CDR1 reads SGDLS; CDR2 reads YYNGEE. The DNA for the CDR3 is TGTGCCAGCAGCGTAGGTCTAGCAGTAGGCAATGAGCAGTTCTTC. Protein sequence: CASSVGLAVGNEQFF.

The CDR3 spells CASSLAGGAYEQYF. Written as DNA, the CDR3 is TGTGCCAGCAGTTTAGCGGGAGGGGCCTACGAGCAGTACTTC. The chain combines TRBV12-3 or TRBV12-4 with TRBJ2-7, with 7 nucleotides matching TRBD2. The CDR3 extends over 14 amino acids. The J segment lost 2 bases and the V segment lost 0 bases, leaving 1 base of the junction unmatched.

This clonotype appeared a few times. The V gene is TRBV20-1, the J gene TRBJ2-1, with TRBD1 matching 7 bases. There are 14 residues in the CDR3. The V gene's germline CDR1 is DFQATT and CDR2 SNEGSKA (reference sequence). V lost 6 bases and J lost 2; bases outside the gene matches: 7. The CDR3 here is CSALDRVPYNEQFF. As DNA, the CDR3 is TGCAGTGCGCTTGACAGGGTTCCCTACAATGAGCAGTTCTTC.

V usage is TRBV5-1 and J usage is TRBJ2-7, with TRBD2 identical over 8 bases. Germline CDR1 is SGHRS and CDR2 is YFSETQ. The CDR3 runs to 16 residues. J lost 2 bases, V lost 0 bases, and 7 bases had no gene match. The CDR3 coding sequence is TGCGCCAGCAGCTTGGTCAGCGGGAGTTCGCCCTACGAGCAGTACTTC. The encoded protein is CASSLVSGSSPYEQYF.

V gene TRBV6-2 or TRBV6-3 combines with J gene TRBJ2-1; TRBD2 aligns across 8 bases. In germline, CDR1 is MNHEY, CDR2 SVGEGT. Trimming took 7 bases from V and 1 from J; bases not matched to a gene: 9. This CDR3 spans 16 amino acids. The CDR3 reads CASTTIAGKSYNEQFF. For the CDR3, the DNA is TGTGCCAGCACCACAATAGCGGGGAAATCCTACAATGAGCAGTTCTTC.

The chain employs TRBV30 and TRBJ1-1; unclear D gene. V lost 0 bases to trimming and J lost 9 bases, with 5 bases between them. Germline V gene lookup returns CDR1 GTSNPN and CDR2 SVGIG (reference sequence). The CDR3 has 10 amino acids. In DNA form, the CDR3 reads TGTGCCTGGAGTGTCACCAAAGCTTTCTTT. It yields the protein CAWSVTKAFF.

This clonotype was counted ten times or more. The CDR3 DNA follows: TGCAGCGTTGAAGATCGGTTCACCTTGAGCTCCTACAATGAGCAGTTCTTC. It yields the protein CSVEDRFTLSSYNEQFF. V usage is TRBV29-1 and J usage is TRBJ2-1; no definite D call. The CDR3 contains 17 residues. From germline, CDR1 is SQVTM and CDR2 ANQGSEA. V was trimmed by 0 bases and J by 0 bases, leaving 15 bases between them.

This clonotype was counted ten times or more. The chain recombines TRBV20-1 with TRBJ1-1; D is unresolved. V lost 6 bases and J 0 bases, leaving 23 bases between the germline ends. Germline CDR1 reads DFQATT; CDR2 reads SNEGSKA (reference sequence). The CDR3 covers 17 residues. Written as DNA, the CDR3 is TGCAGTGCGGCACCGTACAGAACCCCCACCCTGAACACTGAAGCTTTCTTT. This sequence encodes CSAAPYRTPTLNTEAFF.

The chain carries TRBV20-1 and TRBJ2-1; 8 bases agree with TRBD2. This CDR3 comprises 15 residues. The V gene end was trimmed by 3 bases and the J gene end by 6 bases; junction bases not matched to a gene: 10. In germline, CDR1 is DFQATT, CDR2 SNEGSKA (reference sequence). In DNA form, the CDR3 reads TGCAGTGCTAGCCTCTCGAGGACTAGCAGCAATGAGCAGTTCTTC. It codes for CSASLSRTSSNEQFF.

The rearrangement uses TRBV10-2 and TRBJ2-1; D call uncertain. Per the germline V gene, CDR1 is WSHSY and CDR2 is SAAADI. V was shortened by 2 bases and J by 7 bases, with 9 bases between the two germline ends. This CDR3 has 13 residues. CDR3 sequence: CASSEVAGNEQFF. The CDR3 nucleotides are TGCGCCAGCAGTGAGGTAGCAGGTAATGAGCAGTTCTTC.

The sample holds many counts of this clonotype. This sequence joins TRBV3-1 and TRBJ2-6, with a possible D match to TRBD2 (6 bases). The CDR3 is made up of 17 amino acids. Germline V gene lookup returns CDR1 LGHDT and CDR2 YNNKEL (reference sequence). Trimming pared 3 bases from V and 0 bases from J, leaving 12 bases between. The CDR3 loop reads CASSQPGLHSGANVLTF. The CDR3, as DNA: TGTGCCAGCAGCCAGCCGGGACTTCACTCTGGGGCCAACGTCCTGACTTTC.

This clonotype was counted between two and nine times. This chain joins TRBV20-1 and TRBJ2-2; D is unresolved. The germline V gene has CDR1 DFQATT and CDR2 SNEGSKA (reference sequence). This CDR3 region has 14 residues. V was trimmed by 2 bases and J by 3 bases, leaving 10 bases between them. The CDR3 sequence: CSARQSEHTGELFF. DNA of the CDR3: TGCAGTGCTAGACAGAGCGAGCACACCGGGGAGCTGTTTTTT.

This clonotype was seen only a few times. V is TRBV5-5 and J is TRBJ2-7; D not certain. The CDR3 extends over 15 amino acids. Trimming pared 1 base from V and 0 bases from J, leaving 11 bases between. Germline V CDR1 and CDR2: SGHKS, YYEKEE (reference sequence). CDR3 sequence reads: CASSLLVEFSYEQYF. In nucleotides, the CDR3 is TGTGCCAGCAGCTTGTTGGTAGAATTCTCCTACGAGCAGTACTTC.

In its sample, this clonotype was seen a few times. J is TRBJ2-7 and V is TRBV10-1; TRBD2 agrees at 7 bases. Germline V gene data show CDR1 as WNHNN and CDR2 as SYGVQD (reference sequence). V lost 0 bases to trimming and J lost 0 bases; unmatched junction nucleotides: 11. CDR3 length: 18 amino acids. The CDR3 DNA follows: TGCGCCAGCAGTGAGTCGAGATCTAGCGGAGCGAACTCCTACGAGCAGTACTTC. Translating gives CASSESRSSGANSYEQYF.

Ten or more counts support this clonotype. The rearrangement links TRBV4-1 to TRBJ2-3, with 15 bases aligning to TRBD2. The J segment lost 4 bases and the V segment lost 2 bases, leaving 1 base of the junction unmatched. The CDR3 runs to 16 residues. The germline gives CDR1 MGHRA, CDR2 YSYEKL. CDR3 sequence reads: CASSQRTSGGADTQYF. Here the CDR3 DNA reads TGCGCCAGCAGCCAACGGACTAGCGGGGGGGCAGATACGCAGTATTTT.

There are many counts of this clonotype. The chain employs TRBV12-3 or TRBV12-4 and TRBJ1-5; tentatively, D is TRBD1 (5 bases). The CDR3 contains 16 residues. V was shortened by 5 bases and J by 2 bases, with 16 bases between the two germline ends. CDR3 sequence: CASSIRSGQRNQPQHF. The CDR3 DNA follows: TGTGCCAGCAGTATCCGCTCGGGGCAGCGCAATCAGCCCCAGCATTTT.

This clonotype was seen at least ten times. This chain uses TRBV9 with TRBJ1-2; D is undetermined. Trimming removed 4 bases at V and 8 bases at J, with 18 bases between. CDR3 length: 14 residues. Germline CDR1 reads SGDLS; CDR2 reads YYNGEE. The CDR3 sequence: CASSPNRALGGYTF. The CDR3 DNA reads as TGTGCCAGCAGCCCCAACAGAGCCCTGGGGGGCTACACCTTC.

The V gene is TRBV12-3 or TRBV12-4, the J gene TRBJ2-1, with 10 nucleotides matching TRBD2. The length of the CDR3 is 15 residues. V shed 6 bases, J shed 6 bases, and the junction held 8 bases outside the gene matches. The CDR3 DNA sequence: TGTGCCAGCAGCCTAACTAGCGGGATGGGCAATGAGCAGTTCTTC. Encoded protein: CASSLTSGMGNEQFF.

This chain connects TRBV3-1 to TRBJ2-1, with 13 bases lining up with TRBD2. Germline-derived CDR1 and CDR2 are LGHDT and YNNKEL (reference sequence). The CDR3 is made up of 19 amino acids. The V segment lost 0 bases and the J segment 0 bases; nucleotides outside the gene matches: 5. This CDR3 is CASSQDLTSGRLSYNEQFF. As DNA, the CDR3 is TGTGCCAGCAGCCAAGACCTGACTAGCGGGAGGCTCTCCTACAATGAGCAGTTCTTC.

This clonotype occurred once. This chain joins TRBV12-3 or TRBV12-4 and TRBJ2-5, with D tentatively TRBD2 (6 bases). V lost 5 bases to trimming and J lost 5 bases, with 12 bases between them. The CDR3 totals 13 residues. The CDR3 loop is CASSHGTWETQYF. The DNA of the CDR3 is TGTGCCAGCAGTCACGGGACTTGGGAGACCCAGTACTTC.

The gene calls are TRBV20-1 and TRBJ2-2; a weak D match, TRBD1 (5 bases). Trimming stripped 0 bases from V and 6 bases from J, with 5 bases between. This CDR3 spans 12 amino acids. Germline CDR1 and CDR2: DFQATT and SNEGSKA (reference sequence). The CDR3 bases are TGCAGTGCTAGAGAGGGGCCCGGGGAGCTGTTTTTT. The encoded protein is CSAREGPGELFF.

This clonotype has ten or more counts. The junction does not match germline at one end; this may be a read error. The chain joins TRBV7-8 to TRBJ2-7, with D perhaps given as TRBD1 or TRBD2 (5 bases each). Germline V lookup: CDR1 SGHVS, CDR2 FQNEAQ. This CDR3 has 12 amino acids. CDR3 sequence (DNA): TGTGCCAGCACCTTAGGGGAGAACGAGCAGTACTTC. As protein: CASTLGENEQYF.

The table lists this clonotype with many counts. V and J are TRBV30 and TRBJ1-6; D not resolved. Germline CDR1 is GTSNPN and CDR2 is SVGIG (reference sequence). The CDR3 runs 12 residues. The ends were cut back, 6 bases at V and 8 bases at J, with 11 bases in the middle. CDR3 nucleotide sequence: TGTGCCTGCGACCCGTTGGATTCACCCCTCCACTTT. Translation gives CACDPLDSPLHF.

This chain joins TRBV20-1 and TRBJ1-5; no reliable D call. Germline V gives CDR1 DFQATT, CDR2 SNEGSKA (reference sequence). This CDR3 region has 12 residues. Trimming stripped 3 bases from V and 7 bases from J, with 10 bases between. The CDR3 coding sequence is TGCAGTGCTAGGGCAGCGGAACAGCCCCAGCATTTT. It encodes CSARAAEQPQHF.

V usage is TRBV20-1 and J usage is TRBJ2-1; 15 positions agree with TRBD2. The CDR3 sequence is 19 residues long. Germline values: CDR1 DFQATT, CDR2 SNEGSKA (reference sequence). V shed 0 bases and J 7 bases; nucleotides not matched to a gene: 13. The CDR3 region has the DNA TGCAGTGCTAGAGATCCCGTGGGACTAGCGGGAGGTGTTGCAAATGAGCAGTTCTTC. Residues: CSARDPVGLAGGVANEQFF.

To note about this clonotype: This could be a read error, since a much larger clone is one nucleotide away. The chain links TRBV20-1 to TRBJ2-7; a weak D match, TRBD2 (6 bases). Germline-derived CDR1 and CDR2 are DFQATT and SNEGSKA (reference sequence). CDR3 length: 13 amino acids. The CDR3 is CGARGSGEVEQYF. As DNA, the CDR3 is TGCGGTGCTAGGGGTTCGGGGGAGGTCGAGCAGTACTTC.

The rearrangement links TRBV7-9 to TRBJ2-7; 8 nucleotides match TRBD1. The CDR3 runs 16 residues. With V trimmed by 1 base and J by 7 bases, 12 bases remained unmatched. The germline gives CDR1 SEHNR, CDR2 FQNEAQ (reference sequence). The CDR3: CASSLVVGTGDLEQYF. CDR3 bases: TGTGCCAGCAGCTTAGTTGTGGGGACAGGCGACCTGGAGCAGTACTTC.

This clonotype has ten or more counts. This chain connects TRBV7-9 to TRBJ2-7; 8 nucleotides align to TRBD1. Per germline, CDR1 SEHNR and CDR2 FQNEAQ (reference sequence). The CDR3 loop spans 14 amino acids. Trimming took 4 bases from V and 4 from J; bases not matched to a gene: 6. The CDR3 spells CASSSGTGTYEQYF. In DNA form, the CDR3 reads TGTGCCAGCAGCTCGGGGACAGGAACTTACGAGCAGTACTTC.

This clonotype was detected only a few times. The rearrangement links TRBV15 to TRBJ1-1; D not certain. Germline CDR1 reads LNHNV; CDR2 reads YYDKDF (reference sequence). Trimming pared 3 bases from V and 2 bases from J, leaving 7 bases between. The CDR3 extends over 13 amino acids. The CDR3 bases are TGTGCCACCAGCAGCCCCGGTAACACTGAAGCTTTCTTT. It encodes CATSSPGNTEAFF.

The V gene is TRBV12-3 or TRBV12-4, the J gene TRBJ1-4; D unresolved. The CDR3 runs to 13 residues. V was shortened by 7 bases and J by 8 bases, with 14 bases between the two germline ends. The CDR3 loop reads CASTQGLDEKLFF. The CDR3 DNA reads TGTGCCAGCACCCAAGGCCTTGACGAAAAACTGTTTTTT.